This T cell receptor (beta chain) comes out of a study of regulatory T cells in long-lasting Graves disease. HTBI primers from iRepertoire and Arm-PCR of CDR3 regions yielded the TCR beta libraries. TCRdb re-called the multiplex PCR reads with MiXCR, one entry per CDR3 protein. The sample shows roughly 440,000 distinct CDR3 sequences, about 15% of them seen only once. CDR3 length: 15 residues. Germline trimming cut 5 bases from V and 5 bases from J; bases unmatched to any gene: 8. CDR1 and CDR2 from the germline V gene are SGHTA and FQGNSA. Time point in this sample: newly diagnosed GD, antithyroid drugs for less than 3 months. Extracted RNA from PBMCs served as the source of the TCR library. In this cohort, patients came from an endocrinology department located in Xi'an, China. This clonotype was seen many times. Its target is unknown. Study conclusions and caveats: Relative to newly diagnosed Graves' patients, persistent ones had lower TCR diversity.

These same data were also listed under a study on T cells in Graves' hyperthyroidism and ophthalmopathy.

The chain has TRBV7-2 and TRBJ2-1; the match to TRBD2 covers 8 bases. The material sequenced was peripheral blood mononuclear cells (PBMCs), taken at new diagnosis, from a patient treated with antithyroid drugs. This receptor was obtained from a woman in her late teens or twenties with Graves disease. The CDR3 nucleotides read TGTGCCAGCAGCGCTAACGGGAGGGCCGACAATGAGCAGTTCTTC. It encodes CASSANGRADNEQFF. The variable domain in full, with the rest retrieved from reference TRBV7-2 and TRBJ2-1, is GAGVSQSPSNKVTEKGKDVELRCDPISGHTALYWYRQSLGQGLEFLIYFQGNSAPDKSGLPSDRFSAERTGGSVSTLTIQRTQQEDSAVYLCASSANGRADNEQFFGPGTRLTVL.